This T cell receptor beta chain was observed in a study of OX40 agonist ivuxolimab in advanced cancers. At the level of the study: Age averaged 60 years (range about 23 to 85), and around 78% were male. Study-level findings and limits: No determination was made of the antigen specificity of the expanded peripheral T cells. Certain nonresponding patients likewise had low normalized T-cell clonal expansion. There was clonal expansion of CD4+ and CD8+ blood T cells by week 6 at 0.1 to 3.0 mg/kg.

Assay used: immunoSEQ multiplex PCR; TCRdb lists only in-frame clones, some missing. The sample includes 65,000 to 95,000 clones, about 92% seen only once; the top ten take around 0.5%. About this clone: Its antigen is undetermined.

The sequenced sample was CD4+ or CD8+ T cells sorted from blood, obtained in a trial of the OX40 agonist ivuxolimab. This TCR was sampled from an adult with an advanced solid tumor such as melanoma, head and neck, liver or kidney cancer.

The CDR3 sequence: CASSGREGRSNEQFF. DNA of the CDR3: TGTGCCAGCAGCGGGCGGGAGGGCCGGAGCAATGAGCAGTTCTTC. V usage is TRBV5-4 and J usage is TRBJ2-1, with 9 bases that match TRBD2. Trimming cost V 4 bases and J 6 bases; bases outside gene matches: 8. This CDR3 comprises 15 residues. Germline CDR1 reads SGHNT; CDR2 reads YYREEE (reference sequence).